The sequence of this T cell receptor beta chain was determined in a study of cytomegalovirus exposure and HLA in healthy donors. V gave up 5 bases and J gave up 5 bases, with 9 bases separating them. The CDR3 is 12 residues long. Germline V CDR1 and CDR2: MNHNY, SVGAGI (reference sequence). PCR amplification relied on 60 Vbeta primers (plus 13 Jbeta primers). Profiling relied on immunoSEQ multiplex PCR, and the TCRdb table lists in-frame clones only, not all of them. The table has 70,000 to 95,000 clones, around 78% seen once. To note about this clone: This same CDR3 is encoded by further DNA sequences in the sample.

The J gene is TRBJ1-1, the V gene TRBV6-6; D not resolved. The sample taken for sequencing was PBMCs. The receptor was isolated from a man aged 35-49 years in good health and CMV-seronegative. The CDR3 reads CASSPGGTEAFF. CDR3 DNA: TGTGCCAGCAGTCCCGGAGGGACTGAAGCTTTCTTT.